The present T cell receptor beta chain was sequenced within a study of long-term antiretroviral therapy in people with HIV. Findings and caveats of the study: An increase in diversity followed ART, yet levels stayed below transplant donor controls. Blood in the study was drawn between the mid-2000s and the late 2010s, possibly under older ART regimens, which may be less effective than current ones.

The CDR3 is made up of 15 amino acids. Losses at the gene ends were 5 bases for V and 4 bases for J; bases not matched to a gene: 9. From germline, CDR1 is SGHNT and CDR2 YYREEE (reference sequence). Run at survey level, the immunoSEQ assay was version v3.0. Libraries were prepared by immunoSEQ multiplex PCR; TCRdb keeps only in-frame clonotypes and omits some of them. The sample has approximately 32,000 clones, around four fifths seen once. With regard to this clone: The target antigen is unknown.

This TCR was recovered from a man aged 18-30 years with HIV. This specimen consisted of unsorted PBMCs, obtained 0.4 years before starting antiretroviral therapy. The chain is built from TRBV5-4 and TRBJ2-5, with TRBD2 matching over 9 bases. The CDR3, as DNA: TGTGCCAGCAGTTTTTTAGCGGGAGCGATAGAGACCCAGTACTTC. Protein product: CASSFLAGAIETQYF.